The 31 T cell receptor beta chains below were found in one sample sequenced in a study of CD8+ T cells in alopecia areata. Following extraction, RNA underwent reverse transcription to cDNA, which served as the sequencing template. Sequencing used immunoSEQ multiplex PCR; TCRdb keeps in-frame clones, though not all of them. This sample shows under 350,000 clones and no singletons; 0.9% to 1.5% rests with the ten largest. CD4, CD8alpha, NKG2D, NKG2ACE and other markers guided sorting of pooled cutaneous lymph node cells. The sample was CD4+ T cells sorted from a lymph node. Receptor source: a C3H/HeJ mouse with alopecia areata. These mice share the MHC haplotype H2-k.

A word on this clone: Gene names and germline refer to mouse. The DNA ends 4 residues before the CDR3 does, and the rest of the CDR3 is filled in from the germline J gene. Within the sample, other DNA sequences also encode this same CDR3. The V gene is TRBV14, the J gene TRBJ2-2; a possible D gene is TRBD2 (5 bases). The V end was cut by 1 base, the J end by 0 bases, with 10 bases between. This CDR3 comprises 16 residues. Germline CDR1 is SGHDT and CDR2 is FRDEAV. The sequenced CDR3 bases are TGTGCCAGCAGTTTCCCCTCTGGGTCAAACACCGGG. It encodes CASSFPSGSNTG. The complete CDR3 protein is CASSFPSGSNTGQLYF.

For this clone: Gene names and germline match the mouse. The sequenced fragment ends 4 residues before the CDR3 boundary, so the rest is inferred from the germline J gene. The rearrangement joins TRBV13-1 to TRBJ2-5, with D possibly being TRBD1 (5 bases). Between the trimmed V and J ends, which lost 1 base and 3 bases, there was a span of 9 bases. Germline V CDR1 and CDR2: NSHNY, SYGAGN. The CDR3 has 14 residues. CDR3 residues: CASSDPGRQDTQYF. Incomplete CDR3 DNA: TGTGCCAGCAGTGATCCAGGGCGGCAAGAC.

With respect to this clone: Here the gene names and germline are mouse. With the read ending 4 residues before the CDR3 end, the germline J gene is used to fill in that end. This chain connects TRBV19 to TRBJ2-5; 12 bases agree with TRBD2. Trimming took 4 bases from V and 2 from J; bases not matched to a gene: 5. The CDR3 is made up of 16 amino acids. Germline lookup yields CDR1 FNHDT and CDR2 SITEND (reference sequence). CDR3 protein: CASSPRTGGGQDTQYF. The covered CDR3 bases are TGTGCCAGCAGTCCGCGGACTGGGGGGGGCCAAGAC.

This clone came up a few times. Here the gene names and germline are mouse. In the same sample, other DNA sequences code for this CDR3. CDR3 amino acids: CTCSAEGTGGYAEQFF. Partial CDR3 DNA: TGCACCTGCAGTGCAGAAGGGACTGGGGGTTATGCT. The chain is built from TRBV1 and TRBJ2-1; TRBD2 agrees at 11 bases. The read terminates 4 residues ahead of where the CDR3 ends, so the germline J gene completes it. CDR3 length: 16 residues. V was pared by 0 bases and J by 4 bases, with 2 bases of the junction left unmatched. Germline V lookup: CDR1 NSQYPW, CDR2 LRSPGD (reference sequence).

Turning to this clone: Genes and germline are mouse. The read ends 4 residues early relative to the CDR3; the germline J gene fills the gap. The chain couples TRBV13-2 to TRBJ2-5; 9 positions agree with TRBD1. Germline values: CDR1 NNHNN, CDR2 SYGAGS (reference sequence). The CDR3 is 13 amino acids. The CDR3 bases that were read are TGTGCCAGCGGTGCCGACAGGGGGGAC. Translated, it gives CASGADRGD. The whole CDR3 protein reads CASGADRGDTQYF.

This clone appeared a few times. Each gene name is a mouse one. Read sequence stops 4 residues before the CDR3 end, and the germline J gene provides the missing end. The chain couples TRBV31 to TRBJ2-1; 10 positions agree with TRBD2. CDR1 GKSSPN and CDR2 SITVG come from the germline V gene. The CDR3 runs to 16 residues. The CDR3 reads CAWSRRTGGEGAEQFF. Partial CDR3 DNA: TGTGCCTGGAGTCGACGGACTGGGGGAGAGGGGGCT.

Concerning this clone itself: Genes and germline come from the mouse. The observed sequence ends 4 residues before the CDR3 terminus, with the missing tail filled in from the germline J gene. The rearrangement links TRBV19 to TRBJ2-1; 8 bases align to TRBD2. The CDR3 totals 14 residues. The germline CDR1 and CDR2 sequences are FNHDT and SITEND (reference sequence). V was clipped by 5 bases and J by 0 bases; unmatched bases: 1. The CDR3: CASRLGDNYAEQFF. The sequenced CDR3 bases are TGTGCCAGCAGACTGGGGGATAACTATGCT. Based on the CDR3 plus reference TRBV19 and TRBJ2-1, the full variable domain is GGIITQTPKFLIGQEGQKLTLKCQQNFNHDTMYWYRQDSGKGLRLIYYSITENDLQKGDLSEGYDASREKKSSFSLTVTSAQKNEMAVFLCASRLGDNYAEQFFGPGTRLTVL.

This clone has a handful of counts. Gene names and germline match the mouse. The CDR3 end falls 4 residues outside the read, so it is completed with the germline J gene. V usage is TRBV5 and J usage is TRBJ2-4; 9 bases are a match to TRBD1. This CDR3 contains 14 residues. Looked up from germline, CDR1 is LGHNA and CDR2 is YNLKQL (reference sequence). The CDR3 reads CASSHPGQGNTLYF. The CDR3 bases that were read are TGTGCCAGCAGCCATCCGGGACAGGGTAAC.

Concerning this clone itself: Genes here carry mouse names. With the read ending 4 residues before the CDR3 end, the germline J gene is used to fill in that end. Other DNA variants within this sample encode the same CDR3. This sequence joins TRBV13-2 and TRBJ1-2; D call uncertain. Germline V gene data show CDR1 as NNHNN and CDR2 as SYGAGS (reference sequence). This CDR3 contains 13 residues. V was clipped by 0 bases and J by 3 bases, with 6 bases between them. CDR3 region: CASGDVGDSDYTF. The DNA read from the CDR3 is TGTGCCAGCGGTGATGTTGGGGACTCC.

In its sample, this clone was seen a few times. Gene labels here are mouse ones. The missing CDR3 end, 4 residues past where the read stops, is filled in from the germline J gene. Other nucleotide sequences from this sample produce the same CDR3. This chain links TRBV1 with TRBJ2-3, with D possibly TRBD2 on 7 matching bases. In germline, CDR1 is NSQYPW, CDR2 LRSPGD (reference sequence). This CDR3 is 15 amino acids long. V was pared by 0 bases and J by 4 bases, with 11 bases between. CDR3 DNA (partial): TGCACCTGCAGTGCAGATTTGGGGGGCACAGAA. This gives the protein CTCSADLGGTE. The entire CDR3 protein is CTCSADLGGTETLYF.

This clone was detected a few times. Gene names denote mouse genes. The read terminates 4 residues ahead of where the CDR3 ends, so the germline J gene completes it. The chain uses TRBV13-1 and TRBJ1-2; TRBD1 matches at 8 bases. Germline lookup yields CDR1 NSHNY and CDR2 SYGAGN. V dropped 2 bases and J dropped 3; count of bases not matched to a gene: 3. The CDR3 covers 14 residues. The DNA read from the CDR3 is TGTGCCAGCAGTGAGACAGGGGTGGACTCC. Encoded protein: CASSETGVDS. The full CDR3 reads CASSETGVDSDYTF.

This clone was seen more than once but under ten times. Genes and germline are mouse. With the read ending 4 residues before the CDR3 end, the germline J gene is used to fill in that end. The same CDR3 also results from other DNA sequences found in this sample. This chain joins TRBV19 and TRBJ2-7; 7 nucleotides line up with TRBD1. Germline V gene data show CDR1 as FNHDT and CDR2 as SITEND (reference sequence). The CDR3 consists of 13 residues. The sequenced CDR3 bases are TGTGCCAGCAGTCCCAGACAGGGTTAT. Translating gives CASSPRQGY. The full CDR3 sequence reads CASSPRQGYEQYF. Full variable domain (rest looked up from reference TRBV19 and TRBJ2-7): GGIITQTPKFLIGQEGQKLTLKCQQNFNHDTMYWYRQDSGKGLRLIYYSITENDLQKGDLSEGYDASREKKSSFSLTVTSAQKNEMAVFLCASSPRQGYEQYFGPGTRLTVL.

Points on this clone: Germline and genes here are mouse. The sequenced fragment ends 4 residues before the CDR3 boundary, so the rest is inferred from the germline J gene. The rearrangement joins TRBV13-1 to TRBJ2-7; the match to TRBD2 covers 7 bases. This CDR3 region has 13 residues. The germline V gene encodes CDR1 NSHNY and CDR2 SYGAGN. This chain's CDR3 is CASSEIGGYEQYF. The sequenced CDR3 bases are TGTGCCAGCAGTGAGATTGGGGGGTAT.

Concerning this clone itself: Here the gene names and germline are mouse. The CDR3 extends 4 residues past the end of the read, so its final part is completed from the germline J gene. The chain is built from TRBV13-1 and TRBJ2-3, with 10 bases lining up with TRBD2. Losses at the gene ends were 5 bases for V and 1 base for J; bases not matched to a gene: 4. Germline CDR1 NSHNY, CDR2 SYGAGN. The CDR3 is made up of 15 amino acids. The CDR3 region is CASRRLGGGAETLYF. The CDR3 DNA, read in part, is TGTGCCAGCAGGAGACTGGGGGGTGGTGCAGAA.

Of note for this clone: These gene names are mouse names. The read comes to an end 4 residues before the CDR3 does, leaving the germline J gene to fill in the end. This chain joins TRBV19 and TRBJ1-2; TRBD1 matches 10 bases. This CDR3 comprises 15 residues. V shed 3 bases, J shed 3 bases, and the junction held 5 bases outside the gene matches. Germline CDR1 and CDR2: FNHDT and SITEND (reference sequence). CDR3 region: CASSTWDRGDSDYTF. The sequenced part of the CDR3 DNA is TGTGCCAGCAGTACCTGGGACAGGGGTGACTCC.

This clone was picked up a small number of times. The genes are named according to mouse. The observed sequence ends 4 residues before the CDR3 terminus, with the missing tail filled in from the germline J gene. The chain recombines TRBV13-2 with TRBJ1-1; 8 nucleotides agree with TRBD1. Trimming at V came to 0 bases and at J to 2 bases, leaving 3 bases not matched to a gene. Germline V gene lookup returns CDR1 NNHNN and CDR2 SYGAGS (reference sequence). CDR3 size: 15 residues. The sequenced part of the CDR3 DNA is TGTGCCAGCGGTGATGGGACAGGGTTTAACACA. Protein sequence: CASGDGTGFNT. The entire CDR3 protein is CASGDGTGFNTEVFF.

A few counts support this clone. Gene names refer to mouse genes. The CDR3 end falls 4 residues outside the read, so it is completed with the germline J gene. The rearrangement uses TRBV13-1 and TRBJ1-2; D is uncertain. CDR1 NSHNY and CDR2 SYGAGN come from the germline V gene. The CDR3 contains 14 residues. Trimming left V 2 bases short and J 0 bases short, with 8 bases between. The CDR3 loop is CASSETEPNSDYTF. Partial CDR3 DNA: TGTGCCAGCAGTGAAACAGAACCAAACTCC.

To note about this clone: Genes here carry mouse names. The sequenced fragment ends 4 residues before the CDR3 boundary, so the rest is inferred from the germline J gene. The gene calls are TRBV19 and TRBJ2-7; possibly TRBD2 for D (5 bases). Germline lookup yields CDR1 FNHDT and CDR2 SITEND (reference sequence). This CDR3 has 14 amino acids. Deletions cut 1 base from V and 0 bases from J, with 8 bases between. CDR3 sequence reads: CASSIMGSSYEQYF. The covered CDR3 bases are TGTGCCAGCAGTATAATGGGGAGCTCCTAT. The full variable domain, in which reference TRBV19 and TRBJ2-7 provide the parts outside the CDR3, is GGIITQTPKFLIGQEGQKLTLKCQQNFNHDTMYWYRQDSGKGLRLIYYSITENDLQKGDLSEGYDASREKKSSFSLTVTSAQKNEMAVFLCASSIMGSSYEQYFGPGTRLTVL.

This clone came up a few times. Gene labels here are mouse ones. The CDR3 goes on 4 residues after the read ends, and that part is filled in from the germline J gene. This chain links TRBV5 with TRBJ2-1; 8 nucleotides line up with TRBD2. Germline assignment: CDR1 LGHNA and CDR2 YNLKQL (reference sequence). Trimming cost V 2 bases and J 2 bases; bases outside gene matches: 5. The CDR3 is made up of 16 amino acids. CDR3 sequence reads: CASSQSSWGDYAEQFF. The DNA read from the CDR3 is TGTGCCAGCAGCCAATCCTCCTGGGGGGACTATGCT.

This clone was picked up a small number of times. These gene names are mouse names. The CDR3 goes on 3 residues after the read ends, and that part is filled in from the germline J gene. Additional DNA sequences in this sample encode the identical CDR3. This chain connects TRBV5 to TRBJ1-6, with TRBD1 identical over 7 bases. TRBJ1-6 is filed as an ORF, its function uncertain. V was pared by 1 base and J by 4 bases, with 1 base of the junction left unmatched. Germline CDR1 LGHNA, CDR2 YNLKQL (reference sequence). The CDR3 spans 15 residues. The sequenced CDR3 bases are TGTGCCAGCAGCCAAGGACAGGGATATAATTCGCCC. Translated: CASSQGQGYNSP. The whole CDR3 sequence is CASSQGQGYNSPLYF.

As regards this clone: Mouse germline and gene names are used. Read data end 4 residues before the CDR3 end; the end is taken from the germline J gene. The chain couples TRBV13-3 to TRBJ1-2; D is possibly TRBD1 (6 bases). The V and J ends lost 4 bases and 0 bases respectively, with 10 bases between them. Germline V lookup: CDR1 NNHDY, CDR2 SYVADS. The CDR3 is made up of 14 amino acids. The CDR3 DNA, read in part, is TGTGCCAGCAGTACAGGGAATGCAAACTCC. Translated, it gives CASSTGNANS. The whole CDR3 is CASSTGNANSDYTF.

Concerning this clone: The gene names here belong to mouse. The CDR3 extends 4 residues past the end of the read, so its final part is completed from the germline J gene. The chain couples TRBV13-3 to TRBJ2-1; unclear D gene. Germline-derived CDR1 and CDR2 are NNHDY and SYVADS. The CDR3 sequence is 12 residues long. V was cut by 6 bases and J by 1 base, with 5 bases left in between. Incomplete CDR3 DNA: TGTGCCAGCACCCAGAACTATGCT. Encoded protein: CASTQNYA. The complete CDR3 reads CASTQNYAEQFF.

This clone was recorded a few times. Germline and genes here are mouse. Read coverage stops 4 residues before the CDR3 terminus; the germline J gene supplies the remainder. This rearrangement joins TRBV19 to TRBJ1-2; 7 bases match TRBD1. The V gene's germline CDR1 is FNHDT and CDR2 SITEND (reference sequence). The CDR3 runs to 11 residues. Partial CDR3 DNA: TGTGCCAGCAGGAGACAGGGC. Residues: CASRRQG. The whole CDR3 protein is CASRRQGDYTF.

This clone came up a few times. Germline and genes here are mouse. The sequenced fragment ends 3 residues before the CDR3 boundary, so the rest is inferred from the germline J gene. The sample holds other DNA sequences that translate to the same CDR3. The genes are TRBV31 and TRBJ1-6; TRBD1 might be the D (5 bases). TRBJ1-6 is treated as an ORF (open reading frame) with a function not yet certain. The CDR3 spans 14 residues. Germline V lookup: CDR1 GKSSPN, CDR2 SITVG. Trimming pared 0 bases from V and 5 bases from J, leaving 8 bases between. CDR3 DNA, as far as it was read: TGTGCCTGGAGTCTAGGAGGGGATAATTCGCCC. Translating gives CAWSLGGDNSP. The entire CDR3 protein reads CAWSLGGDNSPLYF.

Concerning this clone itself: Mouse gene names and germline throughout. The read falls 3 residues short of the CDR3 end, and the missing part is taken from the germline J gene. The J gene is TRBJ1-6, the V gene TRBV13-1; D is perhaps TRBD1 (5 bases). TRBJ1-6 carries the ORF label, with uncertain function. The V gene lost 1 base and the J gene lost 7 bases, with 12 bases spanning the gap. CDR3 length: 15 amino acids. Looked up from germline, CDR1 is NSHNY and CDR2 is SYGAGN. CDR3: CASSDRQGWNSPLYF. CDR3 DNA (partial): TGTGCCAGCAGTGATCGCCAGGGTTGGAATTCGCCC.

To note about this clone: Gene names are the mouse ones. The identical CDR3 is also encoded by other nucleotide sequences in the sample. The CDR3 region is CAWSLRNSDYTF. The part of the CDR3 DNA that was read is TGTGCCTGGAGTCTCCGAAACTCC. The genes are TRBV31 and TRBJ1-2, with D hard to call. The CDR3 end lies 4 residues beyond the end of the read and is filled in from the germline J gene. Germline V lookup: CDR1 GKSSPN, CDR2 SITVG. The CDR3 runs to 12 residues. The ends were cut back, 0 bases at V and 1 base at J, with 3 bases in the middle.

A word on this clone: Mouse gene names apply. The read terminates 4 residues ahead of where the CDR3 ends, so the germline J gene completes it. Distinct nucleotide sequences in the sample also encode this CDR3. This chain links TRBV1 with TRBJ2-5, with a possible D match to TRBD1 (5 bases). The germline CDR1 and CDR2 sequences are NSQYPW and LRSPGD (reference sequence). V gave up 5 bases and J gave up 0 bases, with 9 bases separating them. This CDR3 has 14 amino acids. CDR3 sequence reads: CTCSPQGNQDTQYF. The part of the CDR3 DNA that was read is TGCACCTGCAGTCCTCAGGGTAACCAAGAC. Together with reference TRBV1 and TRBJ2-5, the CDR3 gives the full variable domain: VTLLEQNPRWRLVPRGQAVNLRCILKNSQYPWMSWYQQDLQKQLQWLFTLRSPGDKEVKSLPGADYLATRVTDTELRLQVANMSQGRTLYCTCSPQGNQDTQYFGPGTRLLVL.

A word on this clone: Gene names and germline refer to mouse. The CDR3 goes on 4 residues after the read ends, and that part is filled in from the germline J gene. V usage is TRBV19 and J usage is TRBJ2-3; 11 bases fit TRBD2. The germline V gene encodes CDR1 FNHDT and CDR2 SITEND (reference sequence). Unmatched junction bases numbered 5, after V lost 5 bases and J lost 0 bases. This CDR3 comprises 16 residues. The CDR3 reads CASSAGTGGSAETLYF. Incomplete CDR3 DNA: TGTGCCAGCAGCGCCGGGACTGGGGGTAGTGCAGAA.

With regard to this clone: All gene names here are mouse names. The read ends 4 residues before the CDR3 terminus; that terminus is restored from the germline J gene. V and J are TRBV12-1 and TRBJ2-2, with a tentative D call TRBD1 (6 bases). V dropped 0 bases and J dropped 0 bases, with 16 bases sitting between them. The CDR3 has 18 residues. Germline CDR1 reads SGHSN; CDR2 reads HYEKVE. CDR3 bases read: TGTGCCAGCTCTCTCGATCCTGCCGGGACAACAAACACCGGG. This gives the protein CASSLDPAGTTNTG. The whole CDR3 protein is CASSLDPAGTTNTGQLYF.

This clone was counted only a few times. Genes here carry mouse names. Read sequence stops 3 residues before the CDR3 end, and the germline J gene provides the missing end. This sequence joins TRBV13-2 and TRBJ1-6; perhaps TRBD1 as D (5 bases). TRBJ1-6 carries the ORF label, with uncertain function. V was clipped by 1 base and J by 8 bases, with 10 bases between them. The CDR3 covers 14 residues. Germline-derived CDR1 and CDR2 are NNHNN and SYGAGS (reference sequence). CDR3: CASGDWGIDSPLYF. The CDR3 DNA, read in part, is TGTGCCAGCGGTGATTGGGGGATCGATTCGCCC.

On this clone itself: Mouse gene names apply. The CDR3 loop is CASSRGARASYEQYF. The sequenced part of the CDR3 DNA is TGTGCTAGCAGTAGAGGGGCCAGGGCCTCCTAT. V is TRBV17 and J is TRBJ2-7; D perhaps matches TRBD1 (5 bases). Read sequence stops 4 residues before the CDR3 end, and the germline J gene provides the missing end. CDR1 and CDR2 (germline): MNHDT, YYDKIL. V was trimmed by 1 base and J by 0 bases, leaving 10 bases between them. The length of the CDR3 is 15 residues.